Listed below are T cell receptor beta chains from one sample, sequenced in a study of response to subunit inactivated influenza vaccine. TCRdb redid the calling of the RT-PCR reads with MiXCR, one entry per CDR3 protein. The data contain 550,000 to 600,000 distinct CDR3 sequences, roughly 12% of them seen just once; the ten biggest clones take up 10% to 13%. The material was PBMCs from blood, obtained on the day of vaccination. The receptors shown here come from a man between 50 and 59 years old who received an inactivated influenza vaccine. The CDR3 runs from the conserved cysteine through the conserved F or W. Fields, in order: J gene, V gene, D gene, clone size, CDR3 DNA, CDR3 protein. A D gene is named only where the DNA matches it firmly. Some rows mark clone size as missing; the rest say once, few, many or name a class of expanded clone.

J: TRBJ2-3; V: TRBV4-1; D: -; size: many; DNA: TGCGCCAGCAGCCAAGATCGCGGGGAAGTCACAGATACGCAGTATTTT; CDR3: CASSQDRGEVTDTQYF
J: TRBJ2-1; V: TRBV6-1; D: TRBD2; size: -; DNA: TGTGCCAGCAGTCCCAGACTAGCGGATAATGATGAGCAGTTCTTC; CDR3: CASSPRLADNDEQFF
J: TRBJ1-1; V: TRBV27; D: -; size: few; DNA: TGTGCCAGCAGAATGGCGGACACTGAAGCTTTCTTT; CDR3: CASRMADTEAFF
J: TRBJ1-2; V: TRBV5-8; D: TRBD1; size: many; DNA: TGTGCCAGCCTACAGCAGGGGGTATCTCTCTATGGCTACACCTTC; CDR3: CASLQQGVSLYGYTF
J: TRBJ1-6; V: TRBV15; D: -; size: few; DNA: TGTGCCACCAGCACCTCCCGGCAGGATTCACCCCTCCACTTT; CDR3: CATSTSRQDSPLHF
J: TRBJ2-7; V: TRBV3-1; D: -; size: -; DNA: TGTGCCAGCAGCCTAAGGGGGGGCAAAAGCCACGAGCAGTACTTC; CDR3: CASSLRGGKSHEQYF
J: TRBJ1-2; V: TRBV7-2; D: TRBD1; size: few; DNA: TGTGCCAGCAGCTCCAACAGGGGGAGGAACTATGGCTACACCTTC; CDR3: CASSSNRGRNYGYTF
J: TRBJ2-4; V: TRBV15; D: -; size: few; DNA: TGTGCCACCAGCCCCATAGGACTAAAACTAAACATTCAGTACTTC; CDR3: CATSPIGLKLNIQYF
J: TRBJ1-2; V: TRBV6-2/TRBV6-3; D: -; size: few; DNA: TGTGCCAGCAGCGTACAGTTTGCTAACTATGGCTACACCTTC; CDR3: CASSVQFANYGYTF
J: TRBJ2-1; V: TRBV6-2/TRBV6-3; D: -; size: -; DNA: TGTGCCAGCAGTTACTCGATACAACAGGGAAGCTCCTACAATGAGCAGTTCTTC; CDR3: CASSYSIQQGSSYNEQFF
J: TRBJ1-5; V: TRBV12-3/TRBV12-4; D: -; size: -; DNA: TGTGCCAGCAGTCAAACCCCTAGGGCTAGCAATCAGCCCCAGCATTTT; CDR3: CASSQTPRASNQPQHF
J: TRBJ2-1; V: TRBV12-3/TRBV12-4; D: -; size: many; DNA: TGTGCCAGCAGTTTGGAGCGTAATGAGCAGTTCTTC; CDR3: CASSLERNEQFF
J: TRBJ2-2; V: TRBV12-3/TRBV12-4; D: -; size: many; DNA: TGTGCCAGCAGGAGGACGCTGGGGAACACCGGGGAGCTGTTTTTT; CDR3: CASRRTLGNTGELFF
J: TRBJ2-3; V: TRBV12-3/TRBV12-4; D: TRBD1; size: few; DNA: TGTGCCAGCAATGGCCGCGACAGGGGGGATACGCAGTATTTT; CDR3: CASNGRDRGDTQYF
J: TRBJ2-4; V: TRBV30; D: -; size: -; DNA: TGTGCCTGGAGCGCCTCTTACATTCAGTACTTC; CDR3: CAWSASYIQYF
J: TRBJ2-4; V: TRBV15; D: -; size: few; DNA: TGTGCCACCAGCAGAGATCCGGGACTGAACCTAAACATTCAGTACTTC; CDR3: CATSRDPGLNLNIQYF
J: TRBJ1-2; V: TRBV18; D: TRBD1; size: -; DNA: TGTGCCAGCTCACCCTACCAAAGGACAGGGGCCACCACCATTGGCTACACCTTC; CDR3: CASSPYQRTGATTIGYTF
J: TRBJ2-3; V: TRBV24-1; D: TRBD2; size: many; DNA: TGTGCCACCAGTGATTCCTCGCCGGGACTAGCGGGAGCTGCGGATACGCAGTATTTT; CDR3: CATSDSSPGLAGAADTQYF
J: TRBJ2-4; V: TRBV12-3/TRBV12-4; D: -; size: few; DNA: TGTGCCAGCAGTGAGACCTTGAACATTCAGTACTTC; CDR3: CASSETLNIQYF
J: TRBJ2-3; V: TRBV5-1; D: TRBD2; size: few; DNA: TGCGCCAGCAGCTTGTCCTGGACTAGCGGGAGCTGGGATACGCAGTATTTT; CDR3: CASSLSWTSGSWDTQYF
J: TRBJ2-2; V: TRBV5-1; D: TRBD2; size: many; DNA: TGCGCCAGCAGCCATGGGGGGGACACCGGGGAGCTGTTTTTT; CDR3: CASSHGGDTGELFF
J: TRBJ2-4; V: TRBV4-2; D: -; size: -; DNA: TGTGCCAGCAGCCAAGACGGCAGACTAGCCAAAAACATTCAGTACTTC; CDR3: CASSQDGRLAKNIQYF
J: TRBJ2-3; V: TRBV3-1; D: -; size: few; DNA: TGTGCCAGCAGGCCCGGGACGGAGAATGGAGATACGCAGTATTTT; CDR3: CASRPGTENGDTQYF
J: TRBJ1-4; V: TRBV27; D: TRBD1; size: -; DNA: TGTGCCAGCAGACGACAGGGAAATGAAAAACTGTTTTTT; CDR3: CASRRQGNEKLFF
J: TRBJ2-2; V: TRBV6-1; D: TRBD2; size: few; DNA: TGTGCCAGCAGTCAGACGGGAGGGTACACCGGGGAGCTGTTTTTT; CDR3: CASSQTGGYTGELFF
J: TRBJ2-1; V: TRBV4-1; D: -; size: few; DNA: TGCGCCAGCAGCCCGATTTTCCGAGGATCCTACAATGAGCAGTTCTTC; CDR3: CASSPIFRGSYNEQFF
J: TRBJ2-7; V: TRBV28; D: -; size: -; DNA: TGTGCCAGCAGTTATCAGCGATCCTACGAGCAGTACTTC; CDR3: CASSYQRSYEQYF